A selection of T cell receptor beta chains follows, all from one sample in a study of spatial heterogeneity in lung cancer. TCRdb analysed the 5' RACE reads with MiXCR anew, one entry per CDR3 protein. This sample carries 20,000 to 25,000 distinct CDR3 sequences, under 5.5% of them seen once, and the ten largest clones take around 7%. The source material was PBMCs, sampled at surgery. All receptors come from a male donor with early-stage non-small cell lung cancer. CDR3s include the opening cysteine and the closing phenylalanine or tryptophan. The D gene is left open where the match is weak. A clone size is listed for some rows: how often the clone was seen (once, few, many), or a class if it is expanded.

v_call,j_call,d_call,clone_size,cdr3_aa,cdr3_nt
TRBV7-3,TRBJ2-5,TRBD2,medium-sized,CASSLSSGYQETQYF,TGTGCCAGCAGCTTATCTAGCGGGTACCAAGAGACCCAGTACTTC
TRBV30,TRBJ2-7,-,many,CAWSDEASYEQYF,TGTGCCTGGAGTGATGAAGCTTCCTACGAGCAGTACTTC
TRBV25-1,TRBJ2-2,-,many,CASSDRVRTGELFF,TGTGCCAGCAGTGACCGGGTTCGGACCGGGGAGCTGTTTTTT
TRBV12-3/TRBV12-4,TRBJ1-3,-,-,CASSTRGLSGNTIYF,TGTGCCAGCAGTACCCGGGGCCTCTCTGGAAACACCATATATTTT
TRBV6-5,TRBJ1-5,-,-,CASSYREGQPQHF,TGTGCCAGCAGTTACAGGGAAGGTCAGCCCCAGCATTTT
TRBV29-1,TRBJ1-1,-,many,CSVEGGIGTRVTEAFF,TGCAGCGTTGAAGGAGGCATCGGGACAAGGGTAACTGAAGCTTTCTTT
TRBV7-6,TRBJ2-3,TRBD2,few,CASSTRLAGGDTQYF,TGTGCCAGCAGCACGCGACTAGCGGGAGGAGATACGCAGTATTTT
TRBV5-1,TRBJ2-3,-,many,CASRTGTASTDTQYF,TGCGCCAGCCGGACCGGGACCGCTAGCACAGATACGCAGTATTTT
TRBV20-1,TRBJ2-1,TRBD2,many,CSARVRGLAGVVNEQFF,TGCAGTGCTAGAGTGAGAGGACTAGCGGGAGTGGTGAATGAGCAGTTCTTC
TRBV30,TRBJ1-5,-,many,CAWSHLDRPYQPQHF,TGTGCCTGGAGTCACCTGGACAGACCTTATCAGCCCCAGCATTTT
TRBV10-2,TRBJ2-7,-,many,CASSDLPKNEQYF,TGCGCCAGCAGTGATTTACCTAAGAACGAGCAGTACTTC
TRBV6-4,TRBJ1-5,-,many,CASRDQPQHF,TGTGCCAGCAGGGACCAGCCCCAGCATTTT
TRBV25-1,TRBJ2-6,-,-,CATSGSSGANVLTF,TGTGCCACCTCAGGGAGCTCTGGGGCCAACGTCCTGACTTTC
TRBV7-9,TRBJ2-5,TRBD1,-,CASSLRTGREETQYF,TGTGCCAGCAGCCTACGGACAGGGAGAGAGGAGACCCAGTACTTC
TRBV11-2,TRBJ2-1,TRBD2,many,CASSLRPLAGYNEQFF,TGTGCCAGCAGCCTCCGCCCCCTAGCGGGATACAATGAGCAGTTCTTC
TRBV19,TRBJ2-7,TRBD2,many,CASSPRTSGRIYEQYF,TGTGCCAGTAGTCCAAGGACTAGCGGGAGGATCTACGAGCAGTACTTC
TRBV29-1,TRBJ2-3,-,many,CSVEARYTQYF,TGCAGCGTTGAAGCGCGATATACGCAGTATTTT
TRBV6-5,TRBJ1-3,-,many,CASSYTWTVSGNTIYF,TGTGCCAGCAGTTACACGTGGACAGTCTCTGGAAACACCATATATTTT
TRBV11-3,TRBJ2-3,-,many,CASSLVGGSTDTQYF,TGTGCCAGCAGCTTAGTCGGCGGTAGCACAGATACGCAGTATTTT
TRBV25-1,TRBJ2-1,TRBD2,many,CASSERLAGGPFDEQFF,TGTGCCAGCAGTGAAAGACTAGCGGGAGGGCCCTTCGATGAGCAGTTCTTC
TRBV2,TRBJ2-3,TRBD2,few,CASSEVTSGTTDTQYF,TGTGCCAGCAGTGAAGTCACTAGCGGAACCACAGATACGCAGTATTTT
TRBV4-1,TRBJ2-7,-,many,CASSPEGTSLGKQYF,TGCGCCAGCAGCCCAGAGGGAACGTCATTGGGCAAGCAGTACTTC
TRBV19,TRBJ2-3,-,-,CASSIDPRGSDTQYF,TGTGCCAGTAGTATAGATCCCCGCGGTTCAGATACGCAGTATTTT
TRBV2,TRBJ1-5,TRBD1,many,CASSDWTGDQPQHF,TGTGCCAGCAGTGACTGGACAGGGGATCAGCCCCAGCATTTT
TRBV7-9,TRBJ1-1,-,many,CASSLETTEAFF,TGTGCCAGCAGCTTAGAAACGACTGAAGCTTTCTTT
TRBV29-1,TRBJ1-2,-,-,CSVWEGYGYTF,TGCAGCGTTTGGGAAGGCTATGGCTACACCTTC
TRBV15,TRBJ1-4,TRBD1,many,CATSFRQGRVKKLFF,TGTGCCACCAGCTTCCGACAGGGACGGGTGAAAAAACTGTTTTTT
TRBV4-3,TRBJ2-3,TRBD1,many,CASSQDWTGLTDTQYF,TGCGCCAGCAGCCAAGATTGGACAGGGTTGACAGATACGCAGTATTTT
TRBV3-1,TRBJ2-1,-,many,CASSQDSGDSGHEQFF,TGTGCCAGCAGCCAAGATAGCGGCGATTCGGGTCATGAGCAGTTCTTC
TRBV20-1,TRBJ1-6,-,many,CSASDSVDNSPLHF,TGCAGTGCTTCCGACAGCGTAGATAATTCACCCCTCCACTTT
TRBV20-1,TRBJ2-1,-,many,CSARSGRRNEQFF,TGCAGTGCTAGATCCGGGAGAAGGAATGAGCAGTTCTTC
TRBV10-1,TRBJ2-7,TRBD2,-,CANLAGGGCEQYF,TGCGCCAATTTAGCGGGAGGTGGTTGCGAGCAGTACTTC
TRBV12-3/TRBV12-4,TRBJ2-5,TRBD1,medium-sized,CASSSPLRGRVQETQYF,TGTGCCAGCAGTTCCCCCCTTAGGGGGCGCGTCCAAGAGACCCAGTACTTC
TRBV7-9,TRBJ2-3,-,many,CASSRAPEDTQYF,TGTGCCAGCAGCCGTGCTCCGGAGGATACGCAGTATTTT
TRBV20-1,TRBJ2-3,-,medium-sized,CSARPPGLNTDTQYF,TGCAGTGCTAGACCCCCGGGACTTAACACAGATACGCAGTATTTT
TRBV9,TRBJ2-2,-,many,CASSVRNGELFF,TGTGCCAGCAGCGTAAGGAACGGGGAGCTGTTTTTT
TRBV20-1,TRBJ1-2,TRBD1,-,CSARDYQGALYGYTF,TGCAGTGCTAGAGATTACCAGGGGGCTCTCTATGGCTACACCTTC
TRBV6-1,TRBJ2-5,-,few,CASRRGLTFLGQETQYF,TGTGCCAGCAGGAGAGGTCTAACATTCCTTGGACAAGAGACCCAGTACTTC
TRBV3-1,TRBJ2-7,TRBD1,many,CASSPGTGGYEQYF,TGTGCCAGCAGCCCGGGGACAGGGGGCTACGAGCAGTACTTC
TRBV9,TRBJ2-1,TRBD1,many,CASSVTGGGNEQFF,TGTGCCAGCAGCGTAACAGGGGGCGGCAATGAGCAGTTCTTC
TRBV9,TRBJ2-5,-,many,CASSVAGVVGETQYF,TGTGCCAGCAGCGTAGCAGGCGTGGTTGGGGAGACCCAGTACTTC
TRBV5-8,TRBJ2-3,TRBD1,many,CASSADRARNTQYF,TGTGCCAGCAGCGCGGACAGGGCGCGGAATACGCAGTATTTT
TRBV27,TRBJ1-1,-,many,CASSHLLGQGWTEAFF,TGTGCCAGCAGCCACCTTTTAGGTCAGGGGTGGACTGAAGCTTTCTTT
TRBV20-1,TRBJ2-1,TRBD2,many,CSAADGTSGYNEQFF,TGCAGTGCAGCAGACGGGACTAGCGGGTACAATGAGCAGTTCTTC
TRBV11-2,TRBJ2-3,-,medium-sized,CASSLGLDTQYF,TGTGCCAGCAGCCTTGGACTAGATACGCAGTATTTT
TRBV9,TRBJ2-3,-,-,CASSVGAKARDTQYF,TGTGCCAGCAGCGTAGGGGCCAAAGCAAGGGATACGCAGTATTTT
TRBV11-2,TRBJ2-3,TRBD2,many,CASSSTSGGADTQYF,TGTGCCAGCAGCTCAACTAGCGGGGGGGCTGATACGCAGTATTTT
TRBV2,TRBJ1-2,-,few,CASSDIPYGYTF,TGTGCCAGCAGTGACATCCCCTATGGCTACACCTTC
TRBV9,TRBJ2-7,TRBD1,many,CASSPLRGPGNEQYF,TGTGCCAGCAGCCCACTCAGGGGGCCAGGCAACGAGCAGTACTTC
TRBV7-2,TRBJ1-6,-,-,CASSLVRASGNSPLHF,TGTGCCAGCAGCTTAGTAAGGGCTTCCGGTAATTCACCCCTCCACTTT
TRBV20-1,TRBJ2-3,-,many,CSAFPWVAREEDTQYF,TGCAGTGCTTTCCCCTGGGTTGCGAGAGAGGAAGATACGCAGTATTTT
TRBV20-1,TRBJ1-2,-,many,CSARDYESNYGYTF,TGCAGTGCTAGAGATTATGAGTCAAACTATGGCTACACCTTC
TRBV10-3,TRBJ2-7,-,many,CAISGQPSSYEQYF,TGTGCCATCAGCGGACAGCCCAGCTCCTACGAGCAGTACTTC